This TCR beta chain was identified during a study of cytomegalovirus exposure and HLA in healthy donors. Both 60 Vbeta primers and 13 Jbeta primers went into the PCR. Sequencing used immunoSEQ multiplex PCR; TCRdb keeps in-frame clones, though not all of them. The sample contains 150,000 to 200,000 clones, more than 75% of which appear only once. This CDR3 has 13 residues. The germline V gene encodes CDR1 KGHSH and CDR2 LQKENI. With 6 bases removed from V and 10 bases from J, the gap between germline ends came to 18 bases. Sequenced material: PBMCs. The TCR sequence derives from a man aged 18 to 29 in good health and CMV-seropositive. The V call is TRBV18, the J call TRBJ1-1, with D possibly being TRBD1 (5 bases). In DNA form, the CDR3 reads TGTGCCAGCTCTCCGGGACTCCAGGATGGAGCTTTCTTT. This codes for CASSPGLQDGAFF.